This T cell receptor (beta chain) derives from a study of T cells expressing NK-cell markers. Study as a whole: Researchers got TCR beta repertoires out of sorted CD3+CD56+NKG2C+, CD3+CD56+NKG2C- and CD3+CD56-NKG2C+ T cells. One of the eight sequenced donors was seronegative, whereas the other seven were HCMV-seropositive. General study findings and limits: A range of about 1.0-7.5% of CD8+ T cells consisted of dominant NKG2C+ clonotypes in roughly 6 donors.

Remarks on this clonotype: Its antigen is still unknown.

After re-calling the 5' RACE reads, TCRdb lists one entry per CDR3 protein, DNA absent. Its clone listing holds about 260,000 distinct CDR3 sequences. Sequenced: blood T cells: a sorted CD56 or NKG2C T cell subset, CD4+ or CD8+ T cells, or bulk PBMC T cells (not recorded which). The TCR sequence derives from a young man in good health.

The chain's CDR3 is CASSGDGTISNYGYTF. This chain uses TRBV2 with TRBJ1-2; as DNA is missing, the TRBD1 call by TCRdb cannot be tested. Germline loops: CDR1 SNHLY, CDR2 FYNNEI. CDR3 length: 16 residues.